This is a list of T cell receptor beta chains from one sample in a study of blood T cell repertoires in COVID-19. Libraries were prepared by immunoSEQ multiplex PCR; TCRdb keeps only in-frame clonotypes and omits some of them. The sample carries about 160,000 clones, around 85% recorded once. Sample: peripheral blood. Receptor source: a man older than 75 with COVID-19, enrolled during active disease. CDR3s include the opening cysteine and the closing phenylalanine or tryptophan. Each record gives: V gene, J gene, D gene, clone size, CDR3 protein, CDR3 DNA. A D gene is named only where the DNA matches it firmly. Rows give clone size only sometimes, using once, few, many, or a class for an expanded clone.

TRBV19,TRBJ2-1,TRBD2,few,CASSIAGAGGAEQFF,TGTGCCAGTAGTATAGCGGGAGCGGGGGGCGCTGAGCAGTTCTTC
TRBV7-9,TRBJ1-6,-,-,CASSLGADNNSPLHF,TGTGCCAGCAGCTTAGGGGCAGACAATAATTCACCCCTCCACTTT
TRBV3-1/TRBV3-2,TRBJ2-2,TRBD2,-,CASSQVERGANTGELFF,TGTGCCAGCAGCCAAGTCGAGCGGGGGGCGAACACCGGGGAGCTGTTTTTT
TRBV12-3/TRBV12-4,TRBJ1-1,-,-,CASSLRQNTEAFF,TGTGCCAGCAGTCTAAGACAGAACACTGAAGCTTTCTTT
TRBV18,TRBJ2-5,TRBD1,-,CASSPTGQGAIQETQYF,TGTGCCAGCTCACCGACGGGACAGGGGGCGATTCAAGAGACCCAGTACTTC
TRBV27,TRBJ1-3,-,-,CASSLREGNTIYF,TGTGCCAGCAGTTTGAGGGAAGGAAACACCATATATTTT
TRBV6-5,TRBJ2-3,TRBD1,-,CASTLQGASTDTQYF,TGTGCCAGCACGTTACAGGGGGCTAGCACAGATACGCAGTATTTT
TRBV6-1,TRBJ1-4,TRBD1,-,CASSEVQGGEKLFF,TGTGCCAGCAGTGAAGTACAGGGGGGGGAAAAACTGTTTTTT
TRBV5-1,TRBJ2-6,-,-,CASSIVSIGAQAGANVLTF,TGCGCCAGCAGCATTGTATCTATCGGCGCACAGGCCGGGGCCAACGTCCTGACTTTC
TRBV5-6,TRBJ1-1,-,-,CASSFGDMNTEAFF,TGTGCCAGCAGCTTCGGCGACATGAACACTGAAGCTTTCTTT
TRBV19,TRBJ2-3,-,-,CASSIDRVSTDTQYF,TGTGCCAGTAGTATAGACAGGGTCTCAACAGATACGCAGTATTTT
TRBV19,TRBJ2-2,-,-,CASSLFSLGTSNTGELFF,TGTGCCAGTTCGTTGTTTAGCTTAGGGACTTCCAACACCGGGGAGCTGTTTTTT
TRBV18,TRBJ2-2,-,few,CASSFSGTNTGELFF,TGTGCCAGCTCATTCTCCGGGACGAACACCGGGGAGCTGTTTTTT
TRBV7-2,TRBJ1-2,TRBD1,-,CASSSGTGNGYTF,TGTGCCAGCAGCTCCGGGACAGGGAATGGCTACACCTTC
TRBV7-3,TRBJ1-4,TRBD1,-,CASSSTGPGEKLFF,TGTGCCAGCAGCTCGACAGGGCCGGGGGAAAAACTGTTTTTT
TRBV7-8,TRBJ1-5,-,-,CASSQTRDQPQHF,TGTGCCAGCAGCCAAACGAGGGATCAGCCCCAGCATTTT
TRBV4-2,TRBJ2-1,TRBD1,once,CASSPQGDEQFF,TGTGCCAGCAGCCCCCAGGGGGATGAGCAGTTCTTC
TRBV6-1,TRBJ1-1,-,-,CASSERSSRASEAFF,TGTGCCAGCAGTGAAAGGTCTTCCAGGGCTTCTGAAGCTTTCTTT
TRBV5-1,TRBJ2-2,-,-,CASSLGHANTGELFF,TGCGCCAGCAGCTTGGGACACGCGAACACCGGGGAGCTGTTTTTT